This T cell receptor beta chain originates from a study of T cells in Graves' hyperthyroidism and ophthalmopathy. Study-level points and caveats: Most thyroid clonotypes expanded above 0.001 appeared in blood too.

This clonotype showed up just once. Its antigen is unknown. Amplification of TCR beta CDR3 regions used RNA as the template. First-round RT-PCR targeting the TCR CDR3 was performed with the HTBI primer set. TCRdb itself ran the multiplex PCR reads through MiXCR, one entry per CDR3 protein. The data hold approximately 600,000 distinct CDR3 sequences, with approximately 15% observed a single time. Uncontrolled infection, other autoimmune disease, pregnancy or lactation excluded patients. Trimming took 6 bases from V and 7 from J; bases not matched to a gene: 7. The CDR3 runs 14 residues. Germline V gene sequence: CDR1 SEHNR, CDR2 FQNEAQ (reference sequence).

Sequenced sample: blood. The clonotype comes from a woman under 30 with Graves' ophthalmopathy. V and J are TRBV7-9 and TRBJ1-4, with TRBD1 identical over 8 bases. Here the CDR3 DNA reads TGTGCCAGCAGTTTCGGGACAGGTACTGAAAAACTGTTTTTT. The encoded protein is CASSFGTGTEKLFF.